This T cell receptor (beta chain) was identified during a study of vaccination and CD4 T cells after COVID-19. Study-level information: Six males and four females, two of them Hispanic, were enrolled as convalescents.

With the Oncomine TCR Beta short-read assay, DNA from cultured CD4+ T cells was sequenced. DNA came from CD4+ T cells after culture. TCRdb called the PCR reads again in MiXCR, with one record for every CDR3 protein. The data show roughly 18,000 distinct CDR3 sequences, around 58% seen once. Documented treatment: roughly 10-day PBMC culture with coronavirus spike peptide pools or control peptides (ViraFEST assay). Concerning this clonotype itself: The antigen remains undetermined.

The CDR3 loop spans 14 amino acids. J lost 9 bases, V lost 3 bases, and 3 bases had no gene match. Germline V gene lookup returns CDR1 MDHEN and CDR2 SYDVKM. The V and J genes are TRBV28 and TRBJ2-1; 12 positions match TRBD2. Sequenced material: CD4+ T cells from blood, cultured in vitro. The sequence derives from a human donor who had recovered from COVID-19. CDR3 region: CASSLASGRGEQFF. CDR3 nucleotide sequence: TGTGCCAGCAGTTTGGCTAGCGGGAGGGGTGAGCAGTTCTTC.